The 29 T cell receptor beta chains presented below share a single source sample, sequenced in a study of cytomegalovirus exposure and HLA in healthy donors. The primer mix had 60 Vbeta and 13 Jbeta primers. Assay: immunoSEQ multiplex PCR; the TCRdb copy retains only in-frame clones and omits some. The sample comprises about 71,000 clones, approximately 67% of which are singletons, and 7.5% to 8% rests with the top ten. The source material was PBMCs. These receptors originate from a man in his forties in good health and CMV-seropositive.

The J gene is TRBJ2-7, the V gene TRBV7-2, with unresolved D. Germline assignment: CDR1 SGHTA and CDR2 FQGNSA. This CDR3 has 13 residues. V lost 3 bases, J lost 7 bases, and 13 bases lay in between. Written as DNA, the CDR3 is TGTGCCAGCAGCTTCGACACTGATGGAGAGCAGTACTTC. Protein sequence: CASSFDTDGEQYF.

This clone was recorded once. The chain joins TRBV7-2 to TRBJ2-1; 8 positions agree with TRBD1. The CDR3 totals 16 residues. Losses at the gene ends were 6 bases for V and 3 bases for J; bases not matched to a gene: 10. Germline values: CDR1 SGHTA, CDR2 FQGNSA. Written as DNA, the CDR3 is TGTGCCAGCAGGTATCGAGGGGACAGGTACTACAATGAGCAGTTCTTC. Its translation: CASRYRGDRYYNEQFF.

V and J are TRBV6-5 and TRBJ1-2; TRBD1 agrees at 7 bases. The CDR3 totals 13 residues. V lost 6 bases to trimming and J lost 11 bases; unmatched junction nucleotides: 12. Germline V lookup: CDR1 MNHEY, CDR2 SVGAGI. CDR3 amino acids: CASSPQGDVGYTF. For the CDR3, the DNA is TGTGCCAGCAGCCCCCAGGGGGATGTTGGGTACACCTTC.

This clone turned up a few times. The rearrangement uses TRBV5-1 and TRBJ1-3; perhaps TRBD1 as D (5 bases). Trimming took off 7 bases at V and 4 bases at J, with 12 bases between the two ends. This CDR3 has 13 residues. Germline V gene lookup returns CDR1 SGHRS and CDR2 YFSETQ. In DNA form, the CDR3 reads TGCGCCAGCCAGCCAGGGTCGGGAAACACCATATATTTT. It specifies CASQPGSGNTIYF.

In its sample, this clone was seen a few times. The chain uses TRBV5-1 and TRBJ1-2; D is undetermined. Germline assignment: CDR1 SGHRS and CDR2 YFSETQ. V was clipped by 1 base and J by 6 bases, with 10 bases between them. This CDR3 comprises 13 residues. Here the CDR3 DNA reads TGCGCCAGCAGCTTGACATTCGGGGATGGCTACACCTTC. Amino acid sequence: CASSLTFGDGYTF.

The CDR3 region has the DNA TGTGCCAGCAGCTTTGGAGCGGATGCGAACACCGGGGAGCTGTTTTTT. As protein: CASSFGADANTGELFF. The chain joins TRBV7-6 to TRBJ2-2; D is perhaps TRBD2 (5 bases). V was trimmed by 3 bases and J by 0 bases, leaving 11 bases between them. This CDR3 has 16 residues. Germline lookup yields CDR1 SGHVS and CDR2 FNYEAQ.

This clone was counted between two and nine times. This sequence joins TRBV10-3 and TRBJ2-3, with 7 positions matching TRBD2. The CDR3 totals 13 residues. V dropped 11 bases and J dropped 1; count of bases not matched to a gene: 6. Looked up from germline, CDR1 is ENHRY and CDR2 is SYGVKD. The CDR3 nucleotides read TGTGCCTCGGCCGCGGGGGGCACAGATACGCAGTATTTT. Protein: CASAAGGTDTQYF.

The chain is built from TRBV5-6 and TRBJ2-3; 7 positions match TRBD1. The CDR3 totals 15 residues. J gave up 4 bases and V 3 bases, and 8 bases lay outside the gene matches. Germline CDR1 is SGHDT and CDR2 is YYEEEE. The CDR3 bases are TGTGCCAGCAGCTGGACAGGTAGAGGCCCAGATACGCAGTATTTT. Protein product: CASSWTGRGPDTQYF.

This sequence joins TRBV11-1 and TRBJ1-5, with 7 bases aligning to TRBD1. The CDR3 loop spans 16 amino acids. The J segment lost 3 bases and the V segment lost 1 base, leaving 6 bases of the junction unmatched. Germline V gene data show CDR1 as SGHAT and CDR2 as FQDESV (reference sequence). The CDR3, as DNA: TGTGCCAGCAGCTTAGGGGCAGGGGGTCACAATCAGCCCCAGCATTTT. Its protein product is CASSLGAGGHNQPQHF.

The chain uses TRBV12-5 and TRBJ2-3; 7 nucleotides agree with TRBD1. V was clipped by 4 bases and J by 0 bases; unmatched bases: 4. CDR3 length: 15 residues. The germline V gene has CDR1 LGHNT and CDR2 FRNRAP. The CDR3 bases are TGTGCTAGTGGTTCGGGACAGTCTAGCACAGATACGCAGTATTTT. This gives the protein CASGSGQSSTDTQYF. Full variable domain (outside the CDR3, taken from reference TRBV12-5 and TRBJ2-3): DARVTQTPRHKVTEMGQEVTMRCQPILGHNTVFWYRQTMMQGLELLAYFRNRAPLDDSGMPKDRFSAEMPDATLATLKIQPSEPRDSAVYFCASGSGQSSTDTQYFGPGTRLTVL.

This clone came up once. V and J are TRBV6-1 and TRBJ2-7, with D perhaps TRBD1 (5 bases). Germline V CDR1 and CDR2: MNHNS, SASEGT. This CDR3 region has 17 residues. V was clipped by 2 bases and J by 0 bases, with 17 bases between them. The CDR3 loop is CASSERLIKGFSYEQYF. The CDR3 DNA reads TGTGCCAGCAGTGAAAGGCTGATCAAGGGGTTCTCCTACGAGCAGTACTTC.

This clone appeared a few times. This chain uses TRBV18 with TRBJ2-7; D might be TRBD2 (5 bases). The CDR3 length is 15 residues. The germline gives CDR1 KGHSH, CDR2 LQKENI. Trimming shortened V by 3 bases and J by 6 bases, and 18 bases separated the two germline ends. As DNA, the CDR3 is TGTGCCAGCTCACCGAGGGAAGGCTTTCATGGCGAGCAGTACTTC. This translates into CASSPREGFHGEQYF.

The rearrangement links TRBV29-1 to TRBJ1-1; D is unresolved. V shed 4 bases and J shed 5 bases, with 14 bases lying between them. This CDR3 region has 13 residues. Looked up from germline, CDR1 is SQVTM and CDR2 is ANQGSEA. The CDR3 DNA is TGCAGCGTTGTGAGGGCCCTGGGGACTGAAGCTTTCTTT. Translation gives CSVVRALGTEAFF.

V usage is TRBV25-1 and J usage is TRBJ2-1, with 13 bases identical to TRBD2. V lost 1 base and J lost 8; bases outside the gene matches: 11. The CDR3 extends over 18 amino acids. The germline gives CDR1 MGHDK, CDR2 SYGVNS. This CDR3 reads CASSESIGTSGERDEQFF. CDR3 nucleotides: TGTGCCAGCAGTGAATCGATCGGGACTAGCGGGGAGAGGGATGAGCAGTTCTTC.

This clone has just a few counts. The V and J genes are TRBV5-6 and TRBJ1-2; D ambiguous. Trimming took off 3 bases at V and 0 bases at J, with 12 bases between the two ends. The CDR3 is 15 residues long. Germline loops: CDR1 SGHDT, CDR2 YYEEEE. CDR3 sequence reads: CASSSPGLANYGYTF. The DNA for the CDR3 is TGTGCCAGCAGCTCGCCCGGGTTAGCTAACTATGGCTACACCTTC.

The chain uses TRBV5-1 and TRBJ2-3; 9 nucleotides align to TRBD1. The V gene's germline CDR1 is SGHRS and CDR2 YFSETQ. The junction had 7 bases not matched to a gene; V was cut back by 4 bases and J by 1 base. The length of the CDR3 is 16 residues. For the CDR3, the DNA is TGCGCCAGCAGCGTAACAGGGGGCGCAGGCACAGATACGCAGTATTTT. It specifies CASSVTGGAGTDTQYF.

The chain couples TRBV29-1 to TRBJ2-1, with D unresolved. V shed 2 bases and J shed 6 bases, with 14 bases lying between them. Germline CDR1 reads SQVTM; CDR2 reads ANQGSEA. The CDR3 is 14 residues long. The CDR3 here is CSVERRLDLNEQFF. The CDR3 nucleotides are TGCAGCGTTGAACGGCGGTTGGATCTCAATGAGCAGTTCTTC.

As DNA, the CDR3 is TGTGCCAGCAGCAGAGCGGGGGAGGGCACTGAAGCTTTCTTT. Protein: CASSRAGEGTEAFF. The rearrangement uses TRBV7-8 and TRBJ1-1; D is perhaps TRBD1 (5 bases). This CDR3 has 14 residues. Germline V gives CDR1 SGHVS, CDR2 FQNEAQ. V dropped 5 bases and J dropped 4 bases, with 14 bases sitting between them.

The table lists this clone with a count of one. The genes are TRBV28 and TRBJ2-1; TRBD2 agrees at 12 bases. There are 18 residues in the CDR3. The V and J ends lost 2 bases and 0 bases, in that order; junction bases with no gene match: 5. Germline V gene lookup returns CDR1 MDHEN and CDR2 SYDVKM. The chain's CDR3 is CASSLGLAGGPSYNEQFF. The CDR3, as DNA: TGTGCCAGCAGTTTAGGGCTAGCGGGAGGGCCCTCCTACAATGAGCAGTTCTTC.

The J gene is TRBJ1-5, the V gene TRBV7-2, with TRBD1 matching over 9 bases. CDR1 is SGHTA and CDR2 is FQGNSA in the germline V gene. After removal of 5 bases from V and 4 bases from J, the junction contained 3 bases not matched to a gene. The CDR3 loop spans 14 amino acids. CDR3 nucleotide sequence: TGTGCCAGCAGCATTGACAGGGGGAATCAGCCCCAGCATTTT. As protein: CASSIDRGNQPQHF.

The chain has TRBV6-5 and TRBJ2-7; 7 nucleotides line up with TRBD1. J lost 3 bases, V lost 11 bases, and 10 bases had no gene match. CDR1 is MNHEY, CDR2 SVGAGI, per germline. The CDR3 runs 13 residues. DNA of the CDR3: TGTGCCTGCTCGTCAGGGGGTGGCTACGAGCAGTACTTC. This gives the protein CACSSGGGYEQYF.

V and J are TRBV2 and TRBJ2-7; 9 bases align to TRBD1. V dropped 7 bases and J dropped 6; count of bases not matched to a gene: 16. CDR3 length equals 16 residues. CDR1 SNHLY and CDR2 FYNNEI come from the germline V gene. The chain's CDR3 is CASMLGMGTGLFEQYF. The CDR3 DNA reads TGTGCCAGCATGCTGGGAATGGGGACAGGGTTGTTCGAGCAGTACTTC. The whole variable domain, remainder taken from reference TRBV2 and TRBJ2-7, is EPEVTQTPSHQVTQMGQEVILRCVPISNHLYFYWYRQILGQKVEFLVSFYNNEISEKSEIFDDQFSVERPDGSNFTLKIRSTKLEDSAMYFCASMLGMGTGLFEQYFGPGTRLTVT.

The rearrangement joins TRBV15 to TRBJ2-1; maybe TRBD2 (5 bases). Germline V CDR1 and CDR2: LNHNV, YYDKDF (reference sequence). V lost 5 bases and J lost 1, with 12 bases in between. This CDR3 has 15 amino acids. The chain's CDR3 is CATSFGLGSYNEQFF. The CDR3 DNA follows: TGTGCCACCAGCTTTGGACTTGGTTCCTACAATGAGCAGTTCTTC. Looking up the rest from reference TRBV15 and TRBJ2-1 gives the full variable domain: DAMVIQNPRYQVTQFGKPVTLSCSQTLNHNVMYWYQQKSSQAPKLLFHYYDKDFNNEADTPDNFQSRRPNTSFCFLDIRSPGLGDTAMYLCATSFGLGSYNEQFFGPGTRLTVL.

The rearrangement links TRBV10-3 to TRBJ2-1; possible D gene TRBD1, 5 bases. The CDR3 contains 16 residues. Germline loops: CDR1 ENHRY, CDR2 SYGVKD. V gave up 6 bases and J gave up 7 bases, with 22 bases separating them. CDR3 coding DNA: TGTGCCATCAGGGCCGCGACAGAGTATATCGAAAATGAGCAGTTCTTC. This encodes CAIRAATEYIENEQFF.

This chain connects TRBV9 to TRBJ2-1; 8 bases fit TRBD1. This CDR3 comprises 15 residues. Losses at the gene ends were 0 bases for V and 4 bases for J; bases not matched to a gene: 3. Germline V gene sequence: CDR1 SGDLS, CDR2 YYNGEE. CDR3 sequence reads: CASSVDTGGYNEQFF. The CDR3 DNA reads TGTGCCAGCAGCGTAGACACAGGGGGTTACAATGAGCAGTTCTTC.

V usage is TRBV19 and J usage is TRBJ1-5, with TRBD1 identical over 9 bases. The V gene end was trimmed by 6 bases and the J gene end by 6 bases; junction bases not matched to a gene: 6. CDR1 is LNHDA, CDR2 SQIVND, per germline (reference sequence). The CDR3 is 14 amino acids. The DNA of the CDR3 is TGTGCCAGTAGCCCGACAGGGGGAGGTCAGCCCCAGCATTTT. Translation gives CASSPTGGGQPQHF.

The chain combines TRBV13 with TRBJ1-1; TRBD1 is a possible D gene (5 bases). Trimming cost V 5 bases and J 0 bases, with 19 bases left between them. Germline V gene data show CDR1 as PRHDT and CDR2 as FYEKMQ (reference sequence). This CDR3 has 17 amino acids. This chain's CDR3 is CASSPRQGLVLNTEAFF. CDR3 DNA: TGTGCCAGCAGCCCCCGCCAGGGCCTAGTCCTGAACACTGAAGCTTTCTTT.

CDR3 region: CASTGTDYQPQHF. In nucleotides, the CDR3 is TGTGCCAGCACCGGGACAGACTATCAGCCCCAGCATTTT. The genes are TRBV2 and TRBJ1-5; 7 bases line up with TRBD1. V dropped 7 bases and J dropped 5; count of bases not matched to a gene: 5. The germline V gene encodes CDR1 SNHLY and CDR2 FYNNEI. The length of the CDR3 is 13 residues.

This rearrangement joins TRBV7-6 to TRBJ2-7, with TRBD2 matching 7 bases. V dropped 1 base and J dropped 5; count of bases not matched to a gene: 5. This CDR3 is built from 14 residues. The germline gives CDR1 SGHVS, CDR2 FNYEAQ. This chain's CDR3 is CASSLVGGDNEQYF. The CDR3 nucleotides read TGTGCCAGCAGCTTAGTGGGAGGGGATAACGAGCAGTACTTC.